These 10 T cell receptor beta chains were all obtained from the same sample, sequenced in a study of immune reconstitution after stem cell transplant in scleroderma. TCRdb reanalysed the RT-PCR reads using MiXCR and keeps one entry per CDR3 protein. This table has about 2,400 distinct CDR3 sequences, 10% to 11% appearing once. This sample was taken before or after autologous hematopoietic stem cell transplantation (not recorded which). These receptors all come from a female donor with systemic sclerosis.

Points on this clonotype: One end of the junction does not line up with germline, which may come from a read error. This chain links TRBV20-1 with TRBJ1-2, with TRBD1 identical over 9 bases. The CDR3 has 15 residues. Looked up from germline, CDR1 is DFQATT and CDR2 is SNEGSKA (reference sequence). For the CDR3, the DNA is TGCAGTGCTAGACGCAGCGGGACAGGGTACGGTGGCTGCACCTTC. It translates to CSARRSGTGYGGCTF.

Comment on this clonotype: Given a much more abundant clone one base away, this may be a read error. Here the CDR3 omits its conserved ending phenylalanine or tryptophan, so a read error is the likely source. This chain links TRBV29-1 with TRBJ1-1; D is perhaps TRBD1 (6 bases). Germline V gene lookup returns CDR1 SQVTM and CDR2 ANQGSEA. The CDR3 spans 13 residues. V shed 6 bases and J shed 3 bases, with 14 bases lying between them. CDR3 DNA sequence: TGCAGCGTGGCCAGGACAGCCTACACTGAAGCTTTCTCT. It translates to CSVARTAYTEAFS.

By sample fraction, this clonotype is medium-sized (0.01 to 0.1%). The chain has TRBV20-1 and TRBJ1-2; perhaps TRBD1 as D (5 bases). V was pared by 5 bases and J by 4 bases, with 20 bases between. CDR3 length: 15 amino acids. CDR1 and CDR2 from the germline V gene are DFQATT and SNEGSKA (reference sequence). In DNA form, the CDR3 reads TGCAGTGCTCGTGAGACCGGGACGATCAGCTATGGCTACACCTTC. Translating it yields CSARETGTISYGYTF.

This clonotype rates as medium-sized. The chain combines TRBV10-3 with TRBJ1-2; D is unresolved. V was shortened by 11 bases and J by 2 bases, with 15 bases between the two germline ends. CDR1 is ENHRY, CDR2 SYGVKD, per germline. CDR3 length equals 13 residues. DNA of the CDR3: TGTGCCTCGGTGGGTCCCGAGAACTATGGCTACACCTTC. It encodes CASVGPENYGYTF.

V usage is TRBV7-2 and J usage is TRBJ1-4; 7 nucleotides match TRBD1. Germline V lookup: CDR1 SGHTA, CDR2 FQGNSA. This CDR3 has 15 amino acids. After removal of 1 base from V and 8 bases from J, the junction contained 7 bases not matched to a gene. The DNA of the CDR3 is TGTGCCAGCAGCTTAGGGACAGGAGGTGGCGAAAAACTGTTTTTT. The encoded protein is CASSLGTGGGEKLFF.

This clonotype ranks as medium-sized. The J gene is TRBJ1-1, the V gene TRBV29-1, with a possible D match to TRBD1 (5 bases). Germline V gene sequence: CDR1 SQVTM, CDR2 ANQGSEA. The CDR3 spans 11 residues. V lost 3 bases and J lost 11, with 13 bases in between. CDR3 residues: CSVDSTGRAFF. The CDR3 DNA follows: TGCAGCGTTGACTCTACAGGAAGGGCTTTCTTT.

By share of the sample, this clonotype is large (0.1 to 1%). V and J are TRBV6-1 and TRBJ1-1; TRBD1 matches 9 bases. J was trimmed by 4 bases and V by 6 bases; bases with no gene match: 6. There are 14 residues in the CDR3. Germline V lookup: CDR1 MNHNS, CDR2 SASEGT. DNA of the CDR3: TGTGCCAGCAGGACAGGGGGAGAGGGCACTGAAGCTTTCTTT. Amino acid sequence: CASRTGGEGTEAFF.

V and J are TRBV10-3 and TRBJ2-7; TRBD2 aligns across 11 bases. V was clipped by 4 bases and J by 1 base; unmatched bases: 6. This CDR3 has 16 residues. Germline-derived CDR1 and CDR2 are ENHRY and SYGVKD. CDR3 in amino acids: CAISVAGGVSSYEQYF. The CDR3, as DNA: TGTGCCATCAGTGTAGCGGGAGGGGTGTCGTCCTACGAGCAGTACTTC.

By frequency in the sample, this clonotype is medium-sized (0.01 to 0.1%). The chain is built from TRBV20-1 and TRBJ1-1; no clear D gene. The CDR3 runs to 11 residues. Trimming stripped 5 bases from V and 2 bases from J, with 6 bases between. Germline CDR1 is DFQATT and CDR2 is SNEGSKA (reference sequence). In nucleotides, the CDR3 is TGCAGTGCTCGTCTAAACACTGAAGCTTTCTTT. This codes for CSARLNTEAFF.

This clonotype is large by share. The CDR3 protein is CAWIGQGGSYGYTF. In nucleotides, the CDR3 is TGTGCCTGGATTGGTCAGGGGGGCTCGTATGGCTACACCTTC. This chain connects TRBV30 to TRBJ1-2; TRBD1 aligns across 7 bases. The CDR3 spans 14 residues. V lost 4 bases and J lost 5; bases outside the gene matches: 10. Germline lookup yields CDR1 GTSNPN and CDR2 SVGIG (reference sequence).